This T cell receptor beta chain was recorded in a study of CXCR3-negative and CXCR3-positive naive CD8 T cells (dated by TCRdb to between 2018 and 2020). With respect to the entire study: In total, about 130 million TRB reads were obtained, or roughly 1.5 +/- 0.3 million reads per library. The diversity and physicochemical repertoire analyses included about a dozen donors pooled from two independent experiments. TRBV-TRBJ cluster analysis included naive subsets from a handful of donors and memory cells from 3 donors. Beyond this particular receptor, the publication reports: TRBV-TRBJ usage was similar between naive CXCR3-negative and CXCR3-positive cells from the same donor, while memory cells showed distinct patterns. Surface CD5, linked to self-reactivity in mice, was comparable between naive subsets; TCR interaction strength was therefore also inferred from TRB CDR3 physicochemical properties. CXCR3 expression partially decreased after cryopreservation, so most assays used freshly isolated PBMCs. Both naive subsets had comparably high repertoire diversity, while memory CD8+ T cells had much lower repertoire diversity. TRB CDR3s from CXCR3-positive naive cells showed higher hydrophobicity (lower Kidera factor 4), lower energy, and higher strength and volume indices than CXCR3-negative naive cells.

Each CD8+ T cell subset was flow-sorted in triplicate, with roughly 330,000 cells per subset placed directly into RLT lysis buffer. To keep memory contaminants out, a stringent definition of naive CD8+ T cells was applied: CD45RO-CCR7+CD27+CD95-. Standard density gradient centrifugation was used to isolate peripheral blood mononuclear cells from buffy coats. Naive CXCR3-negative and CXCR3-positive CD8+ T cells were flow-sorted on a FACSAria III. An RNeasy Mini Kit was used to extract total RNA from the sorted cells. Turning to this clonotype: Its antigen is not yet known.

Sequences LGHNA (CDR1) and YNFKEQ (CDR2) are obtained from the germline V gene. CDR3 length: 12 amino acids, cysteine to phenylalanine. No DNA is given. The listed sequencing device is NextSeq 550. The Human TCR Profiling Kit (MiLaboratory) was used to make UMI-labeled 5' RACE TRB cDNA libraries. cDNA synthesis used the entire amount of extracted RNA, and PCR amplification then used the entire amount of cDNA produced. Libraries were prepared in parallel with an identical number of PCR cycles. The authors' analysis ran thus. With a requirement of at least two reads per UMI, MIGEC and MiXCR extracted about 50,000 +/- 10,000 unique UMI-labeled TRB cDNA molecules per library. Each library averaged roughly 36,000 +/- 9,600 functional in-frame TRB CDR3 nucleotide clonotypes without stop codons. After each sample was downsampled to 5000 UMI-labeled TRB molecules, VDJtools was used to calculate diversity metrics such as normalized Shannon-Wiener and Chao1. VDJtools computed clonotype-size-weighted physicochemical properties of the central five CDR3 residues: interaction energy, strength, volume and Kidera factor 4. TCRdb reprocessed the reads; each CDR3 protein sequence makes one entry, and DNA is unavailable. TCRdb's processing, not the study's, gives the V and J calls here. This sample's listing comprises some 150,000 distinct CDR3 sequences. Together, the top ten hold 0.4% to 0.5% of the sample.

The receptor was isolated from a human donor in good health. Some clones in this sample may be carry-over from other donors' samples. Sequencing used naive CXCR3+ CD8+ T cells from blood. What the cell subset or site label conveys for this sample: CD45RO-CCR7+CD27+CD95- naive CD8+ T cells expressing CXCR3 (TNR3+). The sequence links TRBV4-2 to TRBJ2-3. The CDR3 region reads CASSRGSDTQYF.